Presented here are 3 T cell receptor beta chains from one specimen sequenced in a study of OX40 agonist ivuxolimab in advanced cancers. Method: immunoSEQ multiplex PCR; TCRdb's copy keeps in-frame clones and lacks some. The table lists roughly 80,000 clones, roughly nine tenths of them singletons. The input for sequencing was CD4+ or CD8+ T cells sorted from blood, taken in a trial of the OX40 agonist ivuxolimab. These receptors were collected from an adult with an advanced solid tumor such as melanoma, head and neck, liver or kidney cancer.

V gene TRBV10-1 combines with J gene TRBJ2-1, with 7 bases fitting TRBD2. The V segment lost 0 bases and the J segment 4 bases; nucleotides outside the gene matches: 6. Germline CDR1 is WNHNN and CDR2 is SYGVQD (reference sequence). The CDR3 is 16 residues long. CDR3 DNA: TGCGCCAGCAGTGAGTCGGAGGCTAGCGGATACAATGAGCAGTTCTTC. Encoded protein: CASSESEASGYNEQFF.

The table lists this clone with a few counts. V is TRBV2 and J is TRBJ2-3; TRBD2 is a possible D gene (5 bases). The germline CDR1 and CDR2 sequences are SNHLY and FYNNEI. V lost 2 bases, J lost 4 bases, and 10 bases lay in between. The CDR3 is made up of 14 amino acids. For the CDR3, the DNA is TGTGCCAGCAGTGAAAATCGGGATTCAGATACGCAGTATTTT. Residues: CASSENRDSDTQYF.

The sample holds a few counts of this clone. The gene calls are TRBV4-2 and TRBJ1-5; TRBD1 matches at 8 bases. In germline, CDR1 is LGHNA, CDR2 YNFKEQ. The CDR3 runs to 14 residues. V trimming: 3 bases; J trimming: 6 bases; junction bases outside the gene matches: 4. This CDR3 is CASSHGQGGQPQHF. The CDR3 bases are TGTGCCAGCAGCCACGGACAGGGAGGTCAGCCCCAGCATTTT.